This T cell receptor beta chain comes out of a study of CD8 T cells in ankylosing spondylitis. The V end was cut by 0 bases, the J end by 0 bases, with 9 bases between. The germline V gene encodes CDR1 GTSNPN and CDR2 SVGIG (reference sequence). CDR3 length: 14 residues. TCRdb redid the calling of the 5' RACE reads with MiXCR, one entry per CDR3 protein. This table has roughly 180,000 distinct CDR3 sequences, roughly 12% appearing once. The TCR originated in a male donor with ankylosing spondylitis or in good health (not recorded which). Sample: blood, either unsorted or a sorted T cell fraction (not recorded which). The chain recombines TRBV30 with TRBJ2-7; D not certain. The CDR3 is CAWSVRLLSYEQYF. CDR3 DNA sequence: TGTGCCTGGAGTGTACGCCTCCTCTCCTACGAGCAGTACTTC.